This T cell receptor beta chain was documented in a study of cytomegalovirus exposure and HLA in healthy donors. PCR employed 60 Vbeta and 13 Jbeta primers. TCRdb's copy holds only in-frame clones and misses some; the assay was immunoSEQ multiplex PCR. The sample carries about 160,000 clones, 82% recorded once. Donors had nominal health at sampling but likely had unrecorded immune exposures. Per the germline V gene, CDR1 is SGHTA and CDR2 is FQGNSA. This CDR3 region has 15 residues. The germline V and J ends were trimmed by 5 bases and 1 base, with 14 bases remaining between them. This clonotype originated in a girl aged 2 to 10 in good health and CMV-seropositive. The J gene is TRBJ1-1, the V gene TRBV7-2; no clear D. Sequencing used PBMCs. CDR3 in amino acids: CASSPDTETNTEAFF. DNA of the CDR3: TGTGCCAGCAGCCCAGACACAGAAACGAACACTGAAGCTTTCTTT.